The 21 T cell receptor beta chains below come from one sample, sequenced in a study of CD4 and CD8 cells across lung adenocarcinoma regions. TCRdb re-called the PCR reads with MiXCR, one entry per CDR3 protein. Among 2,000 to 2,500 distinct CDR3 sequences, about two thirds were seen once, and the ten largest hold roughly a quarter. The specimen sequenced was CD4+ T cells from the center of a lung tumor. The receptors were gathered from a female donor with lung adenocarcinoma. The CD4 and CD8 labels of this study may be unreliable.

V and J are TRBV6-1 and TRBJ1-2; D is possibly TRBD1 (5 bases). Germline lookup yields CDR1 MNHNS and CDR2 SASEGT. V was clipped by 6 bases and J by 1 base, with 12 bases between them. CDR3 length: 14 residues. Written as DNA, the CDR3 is TGTGCCAGCAGCCCACAAAGGGGTAACTATGGCTACACCTTC. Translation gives CASSPQRGNYGYTF.

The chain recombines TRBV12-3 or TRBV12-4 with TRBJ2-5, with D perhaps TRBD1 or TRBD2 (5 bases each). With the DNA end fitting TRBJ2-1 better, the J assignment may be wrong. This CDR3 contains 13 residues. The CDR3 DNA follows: TGTGCCAGCAGTTTGGTAGGGGAGTTCGAGCAGTTCTTC. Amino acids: CASSLVGEFEQFF.

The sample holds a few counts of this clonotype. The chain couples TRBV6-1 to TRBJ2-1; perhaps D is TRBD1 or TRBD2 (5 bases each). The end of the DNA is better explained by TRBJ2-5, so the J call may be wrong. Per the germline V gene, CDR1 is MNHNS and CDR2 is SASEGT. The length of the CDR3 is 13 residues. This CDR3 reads CASRGTESWTQYF. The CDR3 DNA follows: TGTGCCAGCAGAGGGACGGAGAGTTGGACCCAGTACTTC.

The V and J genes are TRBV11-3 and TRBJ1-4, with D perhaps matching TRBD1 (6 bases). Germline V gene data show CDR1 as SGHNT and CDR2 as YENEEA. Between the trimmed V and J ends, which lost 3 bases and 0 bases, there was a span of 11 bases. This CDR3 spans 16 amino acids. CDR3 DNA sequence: TGTGCCAGCAGCTTCGGACAGACGACAACTAATGAAAAACTGTTTTTT. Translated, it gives CASSFGQTTTNEKLFF.

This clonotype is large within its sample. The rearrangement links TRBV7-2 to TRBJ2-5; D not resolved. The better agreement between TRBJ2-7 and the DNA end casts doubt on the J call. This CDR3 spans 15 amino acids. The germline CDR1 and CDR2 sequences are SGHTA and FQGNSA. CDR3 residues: CASSLDHLQFYEQYF. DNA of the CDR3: TGTGCCAGCAGCTTAGACCATCTCCAGTTCTACGAGCAGTACTTC.

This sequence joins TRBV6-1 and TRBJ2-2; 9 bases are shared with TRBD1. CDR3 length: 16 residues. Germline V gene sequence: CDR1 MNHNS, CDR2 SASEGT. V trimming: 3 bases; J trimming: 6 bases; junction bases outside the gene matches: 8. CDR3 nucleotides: TGTGCCAGCAGTGAGGGAACAGGGGGCGTCGCCGGGGAGCTGTTTTTT. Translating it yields CASSEGTGGVAGELFF.

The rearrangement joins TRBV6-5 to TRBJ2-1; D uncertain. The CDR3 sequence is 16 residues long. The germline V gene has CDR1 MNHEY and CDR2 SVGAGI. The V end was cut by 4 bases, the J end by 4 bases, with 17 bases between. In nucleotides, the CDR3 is TGTGCCAGCAGTTCCTCATCCGCGAGAAATTACAATGAGCAGTTCTTC. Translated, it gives CASSSSSARNYNEQFF.

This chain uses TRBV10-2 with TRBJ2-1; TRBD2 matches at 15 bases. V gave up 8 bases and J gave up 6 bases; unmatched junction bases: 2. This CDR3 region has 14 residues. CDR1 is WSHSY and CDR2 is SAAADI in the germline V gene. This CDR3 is CASQGLAGGNEQFF. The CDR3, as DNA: TGCGCCAGCCAGGGACTAGCGGGAGGCAATGAGCAGTTCTTC.

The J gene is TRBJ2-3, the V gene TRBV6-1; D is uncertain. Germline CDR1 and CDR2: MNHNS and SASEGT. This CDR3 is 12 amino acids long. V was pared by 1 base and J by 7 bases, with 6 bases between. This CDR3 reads CASSEEGYTQYF. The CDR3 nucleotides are TGTGCCAGCAGTGAAGAGGGTTATACGCAGTATTTT.

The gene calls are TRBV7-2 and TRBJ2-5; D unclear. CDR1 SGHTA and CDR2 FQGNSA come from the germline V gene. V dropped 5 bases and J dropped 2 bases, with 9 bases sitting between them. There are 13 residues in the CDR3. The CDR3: CASSIREQETQYF. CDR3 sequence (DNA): TGTGCCAGCAGCATTCGAGAACAAGAGACCCAGTACTTC.

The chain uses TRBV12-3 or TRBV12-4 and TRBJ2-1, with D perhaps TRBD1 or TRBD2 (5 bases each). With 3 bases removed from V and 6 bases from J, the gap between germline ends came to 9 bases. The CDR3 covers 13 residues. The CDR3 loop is CASSLGPTNEQFF. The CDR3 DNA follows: TGTGCCAGCAGTTTGGGACCCACCAATGAGCAGTTCTTC.

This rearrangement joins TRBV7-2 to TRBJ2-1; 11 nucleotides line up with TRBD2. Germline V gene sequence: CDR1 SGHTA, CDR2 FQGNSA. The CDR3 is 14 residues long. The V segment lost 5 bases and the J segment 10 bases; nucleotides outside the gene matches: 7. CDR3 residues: CASSLLSGGGEQFF. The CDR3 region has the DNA TGTGCCAGCAGCCTCCTTAGCGGGGGGGGGGAGCAGTTCTTC.

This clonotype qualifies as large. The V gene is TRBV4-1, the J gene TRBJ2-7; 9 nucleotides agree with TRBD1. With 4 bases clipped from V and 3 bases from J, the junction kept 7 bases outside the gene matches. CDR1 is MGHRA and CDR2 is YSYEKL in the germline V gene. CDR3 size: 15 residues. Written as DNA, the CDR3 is TGCGCCAGCAGCCCCATCGGGACAGGGAACTACGAGCAGTACTTC. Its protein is CASSPIGTGNYEQYF.

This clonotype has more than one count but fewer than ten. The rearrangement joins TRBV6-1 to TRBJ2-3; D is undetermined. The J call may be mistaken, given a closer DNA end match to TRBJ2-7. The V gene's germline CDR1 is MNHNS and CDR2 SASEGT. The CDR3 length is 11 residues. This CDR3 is CASGPRYEQYF. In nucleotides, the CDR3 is TGTGCCAGTGGACCCAGGTACGAGCAGTACTTC.

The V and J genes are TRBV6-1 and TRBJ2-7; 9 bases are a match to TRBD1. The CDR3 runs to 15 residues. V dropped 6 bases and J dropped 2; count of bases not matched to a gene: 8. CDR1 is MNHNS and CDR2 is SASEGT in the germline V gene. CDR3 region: CASRTRDRATYEQYF. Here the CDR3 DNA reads TGTGCCAGCAGGACCCGGGACAGGGCTACCTACGAGCAGTACTTC.

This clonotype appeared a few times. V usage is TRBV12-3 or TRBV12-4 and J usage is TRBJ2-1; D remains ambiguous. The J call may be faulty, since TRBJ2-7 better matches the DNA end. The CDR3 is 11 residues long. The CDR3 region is CASSLLYEQYF. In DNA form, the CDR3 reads TGTGCCAGCAGCCTGCTCTACGAGCAGTACTTC.

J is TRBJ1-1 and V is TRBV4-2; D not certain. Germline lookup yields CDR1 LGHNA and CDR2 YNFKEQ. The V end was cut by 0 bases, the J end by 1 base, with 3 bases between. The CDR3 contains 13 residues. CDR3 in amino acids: CASSQDTNTEAFF. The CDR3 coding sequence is TGTGCCAGCAGCCAAGACACGAACACTGAAGCTTTCTTT.

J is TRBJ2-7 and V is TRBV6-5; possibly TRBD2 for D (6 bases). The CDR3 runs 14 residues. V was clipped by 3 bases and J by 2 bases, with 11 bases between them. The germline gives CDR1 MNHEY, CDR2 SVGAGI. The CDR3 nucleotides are TGTGCCAGCAGTTATTCGGAGGGCGCCTACGAGCAGTACTTC. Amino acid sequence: CASSYSEGAYEQYF.

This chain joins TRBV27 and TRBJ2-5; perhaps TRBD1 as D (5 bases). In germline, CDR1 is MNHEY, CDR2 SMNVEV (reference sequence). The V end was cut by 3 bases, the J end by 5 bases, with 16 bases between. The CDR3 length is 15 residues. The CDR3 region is CASSLDTRGTETQYF. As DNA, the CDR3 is TGTGCCAGCAGTTTGGACACAAGGGGTACGGAGACCCAGTACTTC.

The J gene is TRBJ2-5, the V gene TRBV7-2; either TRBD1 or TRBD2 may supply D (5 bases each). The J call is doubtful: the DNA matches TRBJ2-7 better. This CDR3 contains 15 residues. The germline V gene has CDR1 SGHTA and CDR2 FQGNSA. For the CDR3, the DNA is TGTGCCAGCAGCTCGGGACCCACACTTATTTACGAGCAGTACTTC. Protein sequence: CASSSGPTLIYEQYF.

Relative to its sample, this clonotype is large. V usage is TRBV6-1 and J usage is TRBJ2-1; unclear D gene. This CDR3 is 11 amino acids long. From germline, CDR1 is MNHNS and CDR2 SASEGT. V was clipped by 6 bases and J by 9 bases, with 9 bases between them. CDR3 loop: CASRLYSEQFF. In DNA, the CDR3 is TGTGCCAGCAGACTTTATAGTGAGCAGTTCTTC.